Following are 11 T cell receptor beta chains from one sample sequenced in a study of blood T cell repertoires in COVID-19. Some clones are missing from TCRdb's copy, which holds only in-frame ones; the method was immunoSEQ multiplex PCR. The sample shows under 110,000 clones, about 64% of them seen only once. Sequencing input: peripheral blood. The receptors here all came from a human donor with acute or convalescent COVID-19. The donor label of this sample is uncertain.

The chain links TRBV29-1 to TRBJ2-7, with TRBD1 matching over 11 bases. CDR3 length: 16 residues. Germline assignment: CDR1 SQVTM and CDR2 ANQGSEA. Trimming removed 2 bases from V and 2 bases from J; junction bases left unmatched: 8. The CDR3 DNA is TGCAGCGTTGAATCCCCGGGACAGGGGGACACCTACGAGCAGTACTTC. Amino acids: CSVESPGQGDTYEQYF.

V is TRBV18 and J is TRBJ1-6, with 9 bases identical to TRBD1. Trimming cost V 3 bases and J 6 bases; bases outside gene matches: 12. The germline CDR1 and CDR2 sequences are KGHSH and LQKENI. The CDR3 length is 18 residues. The CDR3 spells CASSPAGQGSLGNSPLHF. The CDR3 DNA is TGTGCCAGCTCACCTGCTGGACAGGGGAGTTTGGGTAATTCACCCCTCCACTTT.

V usage is TRBV24-1 and J usage is TRBJ2-5; 8 bases are shared with TRBD2. J lost 5 bases, V lost 2 bases, and 18 bases had no gene match. Germline lookup yields CDR1 KGHDR and CDR2 SFDVKD. There are 19 residues in the CDR3. The CDR3 DNA sequence: TGTGCCACCAGTGATTCCCGGGGGGGGGCACAAGGGACCCGGGAGACCCAGTACTTC. The encoded protein is CATSDSRGGAQGTRETQYF.

This clone showed up just a few times. The chain uses TRBV7-3 and TRBJ1-1; a possible D gene is TRBD1 (6 bases). Germline CDR1 and CDR2: SGHTA and FQGTGA. The length of the CDR3 is 15 residues. Trimming took 5 bases from V and 1 from J, leaving 14 bases between them. In DNA, the CDR3 is TGTGCCAGCAGCCCCGGGGGGGGCCGGAACACTGAAGCTTTCTTT. Protein sequence: CASSPGGGRNTEAFF.

The rearrangement links TRBV6-5 to TRBJ1-1, with 9 bases identical to TRBD1. Per germline, CDR1 MNHEY and CDR2 SVGAGI. V lost 6 bases and J lost 4; bases outside the gene matches: 3. The CDR3 is made up of 13 amino acids. The CDR3 spells CASRGQGGTEAFF. DNA of the CDR3: TGTGCCAGCAGGGGACAGGGTGGCACTGAAGCTTTCTTT.

This clone showed up just a few times. This CDR3 is CASSLNWASGYTF. DNA of the CDR3: TGTGCCAGCAGTTTAAACTGGGCGTCGGGCTACACCTTC. The V and J genes are TRBV27 and TRBJ1-2; D gene unclear. This CDR3 comprises 13 residues. Germline V gene lookup returns CDR1 MNHEY and CDR2 SMNVEV (reference sequence). V shed 2 bases and J shed 8 bases, with 12 bases lying between them.

This clone has only a few counts. The rearrangement uses TRBV19 and TRBJ2-7; weak D call: TRBD2 (7 bases). Germline loops: CDR1 LNHDA, CDR2 SQIVND (reference sequence). The CDR3 extends over 13 amino acids. V lost 9 bases and J lost 5, with 17 bases in between. CDR3 in amino acids: CARRAGAGDEQYF. CDR3 in DNA: TGTGCCAGGCGGGCGGGGGCGGGCGACGAGCAGTACTTC. The complete variable domain, with remaining parts taken from reference TRBV19 and TRBJ2-7, reads DGGITQSPKYLFRKEGQNVTLSCEQNLNHDAMYWYRQDPGQGLRLIYYSQIVNDFQKGDIAEGYSVSREKKESFPLTVTSAQKNPTAFYLCARRAGAGDEQYFGPGTRLTVT.

J is TRBJ2-7 and V is TRBV18; 7 positions agree with TRBD1. Germline V gene data show CDR1 as KGHSH and CDR2 as LQKENI. The CDR3 has 14 residues. V trimming: 6 bases; J trimming: 1 base; junction bases outside the gene matches: 6. The CDR3 sequence: CASSGTAKSYEQYF. CDR3 in DNA: TGTGCCAGCTCCGGGACAGCCAAGTCCTACGAGCAGTACTTC.

This clone was found a few times. The V call is TRBV6-4, the J call TRBJ2-3; 9 bases are shared with TRBD2. The CDR3 covers 16 residues. Unmatched junction bases numbered 6, after V lost 3 bases and J lost 2 bases. Per the germline V gene, CDR1 is MRHNA and CDR2 is SNTAGT. The CDR3 reads CASSDSAGGPTDTQYF. The CDR3 nucleotides are TGTGCCAGCAGTGATTCCGCGGGGGGGCCCACAGATACGCAGTATTTT.

The chain is built from TRBV24-1 and TRBJ1-6; TRBD1 might be the D (6 bases). The CDR3 loop spans 16 amino acids. Germline-derived CDR1 and CDR2 are KGHDR and SFDVKD. The V gene lost 9 bases and the J gene lost 9 bases, with 23 bases spanning the gap. CDR3 protein: CATLTSRGAGGSPLHF. The CDR3 DNA reads TGTGCCACCTTAACCTCCCGGGGGGCTGGAGGTTCACCCCTCCACTTT.

The gene calls are TRBV2 and TRBJ1-5, with D perhaps matching TRBD1 (5 bases). This CDR3 has 13 amino acids. Per the germline V gene, CDR1 is SNHLY and CDR2 is FYNNEI. V lost 4 bases and J 5 bases, leaving 9 bases between the germline ends. As DNA, the CDR3 is TGTGCCAGCAGTGGACAGATCTATCAGCCCCAGCATTTT. This translates into CASSGQIYQPQHF.